The present TCR beta chain was sequenced within a study of T cell responses to AZD1222 COVID-19 vaccine. The CDR3 is 15 amino acids. CDR1 and CDR2 from the germline V gene are KGHSH and LQKENI. The germline V and J ends were trimmed by 4 bases and 4 bases, with 16 bases remaining between them. TCRdb keeps only in-frame clones here, not all; method: immunoSEQ multiplex PCR. The profile covers 200,000 or so clones, with 87% appearing a single time and less than 3% taken by the ten largest. Study-wide findings and caveats: Only after the peak T cell response were repertoires sampled. Donors were largely white British and mainly female; clonal diversity was possibly underestimated.

About this clone itself: Its antigen is unknown.

The receptor was isolated from an adult in good health. The source material was peripheral blood, sampled on day 0 of MenACWY control vaccination. This sequence joins TRBV18 and TRBJ1-2; D is unresolved. This CDR3 is CASSRSGSTAYGYTF. The CDR3 DNA follows: TGTGCCAGCTCACGGTCGGGGTCAACGGCCTATGGCTACACCTTC.